This is a list of T cell receptor beta chains from one sample in a study of blood T cells in healthy people across ages. Via MiXCR, TCRdb re-called the 5' RACE reads, giving one row per CDR3 protein. The sample lists 800,000 to 950,000 distinct CDR3 sequences; about 34% were seen once. Source material: blood. The origin of the receptors is a man between 18 and 35 years old in good health. Both conserved end residues are part of each CDR3. D genes are given only for firm matches. Clone size is shown for a subset of rows, as once, few, many or a class of expanded clone.

d_call: NA; v_call: TRBV7-9; clone_size: NA; j_call: TRBJ1-2; cdr3_aa: CASSLRAGPGYTF; cdr3_nt: TGTGCCAGCAGCTTAAGAGCAGGGCCCGGCTACACCTTC
d_call: TRBD2; v_call: TRBV29-1; clone_size: once; j_call: TRBJ2-3; cdr3_aa: CSIRAGGPTDTQYF; cdr3_nt: TGCAGCATACGAGCGGGGGGGCCCACAGATACGCAGTATTTT
d_call: TRBD2; v_call: TRBV7-2; clone_size: many; j_call: TRBJ2-1; cdr3_aa: CASSNQAGALYNEQFF; cdr3_nt: TGTGCCAGCAGCAACCAAGCGGGGGCCCTTTACAATGAGCAGTTCTTC
d_call: TRBD1; v_call: TRBV29-1; clone_size: NA; j_call: TRBJ1-5; cdr3_aa: CSVGDRGRQPQHF; cdr3_nt: TGCAGCGTTGGGGACAGGGGGCGTCAGCCCCAGCATTTT
d_call: NA; v_call: TRBV29-1; clone_size: few; j_call: TRBJ2-5; cdr3_aa: CSVGVTAREDQYF; cdr3_nt: TGCAGCGTTGGGGTGACAGCAAGAGAGGACCAGTACTTC
d_call: NA; v_call: TRBV11-2; clone_size: many; j_call: TRBJ2-1; cdr3_aa: CASSLDHRAFPYNEQFF; cdr3_nt: TGTGCCAGCAGCTTAGATCACAGGGCTTTTCCTTACAATGAGCAGTTCTTC
d_call: NA; v_call: TRBV27; clone_size: NA; j_call: TRBJ2-1; cdr3_aa: CASSSLAGWDNEQFF; cdr3_nt: TGTGCCAGCAGTTCCCTAGCAGGGTGGGACAATGAGCAGTTCTTC
d_call: NA; v_call: TRBV10-3; clone_size: many; j_call: TRBJ1-4; cdr3_aa: CAISAAVDEKLFF; cdr3_nt: TGTGCCATCAGTGCCGCAGTCGATGAAAAACTGTTTTTT
d_call: TRBD1; v_call: TRBV11-2; clone_size: many; j_call: TRBJ2-1; cdr3_aa: CASRPMDRGANEQFF; cdr3_nt: TGTGCCAGCAGACCGATGGACAGGGGAGCGAATGAGCAGTTCTTC
d_call: NA; v_call: TRBV20-1; clone_size: many; j_call: TRBJ2-1; cdr3_aa: CSAFLQGSYNEQFF; cdr3_nt: TGCAGTGCCTTCCTACAGGGATCCTACAATGAGCAGTTCTTC
d_call: NA; v_call: TRBV29-1; clone_size: NA; j_call: TRBJ2-1; cdr3_aa: CSVEYRYNEQFF; cdr3_nt: TGCAGCGTTGAGTATCGTTACAATGAGCAGTTCTTC
d_call: NA; v_call: TRBV6-6; clone_size: many; j_call: TRBJ2-1; cdr3_aa: CASSLLDSSYNEQFF; cdr3_nt: TGTGCCAGCAGTCTTCTAGACTCCTCCTACAATGAGCAGTTCTTC
d_call: TRBD1; v_call: TRBV5-6; clone_size: many; j_call: TRBJ2-5; cdr3_aa: CASSQGQGETQYF; cdr3_nt: TGTGCCAGCAGTCAGGGACAGGGTGAGACCCAGTACTTC
d_call: TRBD1; v_call: TRBV7-9; clone_size: few; j_call: TRBJ2-2; cdr3_aa: CASSLSPGQGAGELFF; cdr3_nt: TGTGCCAGCAGCTTAAGCCCAGGACAGGGGGCCGGGGAGCTGTTTTTT
d_call: NA; v_call: TRBV5-5; clone_size: many; j_call: TRBJ2-5; cdr3_aa: CASKGNWVAETQYF; cdr3_nt: TGTGCCAGCAAGGGGAACTGGGTTGCGGAGACCCAGTACTTC
d_call: NA; v_call: TRBV9; clone_size: few; j_call: TRBJ2-2; cdr3_aa: CASSTWSTGELFF; cdr3_nt: TGTGCCAGCAGCACATGGTCCACCGGGGAGCTGTTTTTT
d_call: NA; v_call: TRBV6-4; clone_size: many; j_call: TRBJ2-3; cdr3_aa: CASSDFGRGTDTQYF; cdr3_nt: TGTGCCAGCAGTGACTTCGGCAGAGGTACAGATACGCAGTATTTT
d_call: NA; v_call: TRBV4-1; clone_size: NA; j_call: TRBJ1-1; cdr3_aa: CASSQANRAMSTEAFF; cdr3_nt: TGCGCCAGCAGCCAAGCAAACAGGGCCATGAGCACTGAAGCTTTCTTT
d_call: TRBD2; v_call: TRBV20-1; clone_size: many; j_call: TRBJ2-1; cdr3_aa: CSARGSWTSFGQFF; cdr3_nt: TGCAGTGCTAGAGGGTCGTGGACTAGCTTTGGGCAGTTCTTC